This T cell receptor beta chain was captured by sequencing in a study of T cells in tumors after PD-1 blockade. The overall study: Prior checkpoint blockade, systemic immunosuppressant use, or anti-cancer therapy within 4 weeks excluded patients. Some patients also took daily vismodegib 150 mg during anti-PD-1 treatment.

Method: immunoSEQ multiplex PCR; TCRdb's copy keeps in-frame clones and lacks some. The data contain approximately 45,000 clones, more than 65% of them singletons. V was pared by 7 bases and J by 6 bases, with 16 bases between. There are 14 residues in the CDR3. CDR1 and CDR2 (germline): MNHEY, SVGAGI. In regard to this clone: Its target is not known.

Study-wide results and limits: Approximately 41% of tumor TCR clonotypes were also found in blood.

The chain carries TRBV6-5 and TRBJ1-5; a possible D gene is TRBD1 (6 bases). Specimen: PBMCs, collected before anti-PD-1 therapy. This TCR derives from a human donor with advanced basal cell or squamous cell carcinoma (not recorded which). The chain's CDR3 is CASTVTRGGQPQHF. The CDR3, as DNA: TGTGCCAGCACTGTCACCAGGGGAGGTCAGCCCCAGCATTTT.